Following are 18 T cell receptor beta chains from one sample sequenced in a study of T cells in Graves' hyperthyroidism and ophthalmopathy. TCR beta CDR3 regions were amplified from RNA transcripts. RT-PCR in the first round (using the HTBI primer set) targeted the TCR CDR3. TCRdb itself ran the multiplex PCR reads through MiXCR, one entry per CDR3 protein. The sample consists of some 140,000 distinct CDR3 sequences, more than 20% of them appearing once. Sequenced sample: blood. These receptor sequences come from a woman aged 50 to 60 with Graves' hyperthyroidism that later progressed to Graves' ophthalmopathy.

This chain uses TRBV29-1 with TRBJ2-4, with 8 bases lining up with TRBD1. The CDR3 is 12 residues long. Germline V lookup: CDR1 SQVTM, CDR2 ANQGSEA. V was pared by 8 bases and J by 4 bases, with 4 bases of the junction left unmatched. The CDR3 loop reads CSYRTGKNIQYF. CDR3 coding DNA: TGCAGCTACAGGACAGGGAAAAACATTCAGTACTTC.

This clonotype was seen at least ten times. The CDR3 spells CASSPRRDTEAFF. The CDR3 DNA sequence: TGTGCCAGCAGTCCGCGGAGGGACACTGAAGCTTTCTTT. The chain has TRBV28 and TRBJ1-1; D is ambiguous. V lost 5 bases and J 3 bases, leaving 10 bases between the germline ends. The CDR3 spans 13 residues. The V gene's germline CDR1 is MDHEN and CDR2 SYDVKM.

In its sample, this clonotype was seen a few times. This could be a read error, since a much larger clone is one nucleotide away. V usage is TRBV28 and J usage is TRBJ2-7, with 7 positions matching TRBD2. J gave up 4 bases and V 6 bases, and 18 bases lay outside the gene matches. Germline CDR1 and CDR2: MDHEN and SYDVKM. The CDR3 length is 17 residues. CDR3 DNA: TGTGCCAGCAGATCCGGGGGGTGGGGGGGAGGTGGATACGAGCAGTACTTC. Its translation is CASRSGGWGGGGYEQYF. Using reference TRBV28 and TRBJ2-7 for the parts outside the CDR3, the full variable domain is DVKVTQSSRYLVKRTGEKVFLECVQDMDHENMFWYRQDPGLGLRLIYFSYDVKMKEKGDIPEGYSVSREKKERFSLILESASTNQTSMYLCASRSGGWGGGGYEQYFGPGTRLTVT.

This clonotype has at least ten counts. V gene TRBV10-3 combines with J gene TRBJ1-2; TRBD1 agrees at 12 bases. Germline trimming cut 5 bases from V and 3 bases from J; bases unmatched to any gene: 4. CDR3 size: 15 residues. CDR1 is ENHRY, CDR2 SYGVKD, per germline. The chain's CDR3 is CAISPGTGGDYGYTF. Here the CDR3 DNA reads TGTGCCATCAGTCCCGGGACAGGGGGCGACTATGGCTACACCTTC.

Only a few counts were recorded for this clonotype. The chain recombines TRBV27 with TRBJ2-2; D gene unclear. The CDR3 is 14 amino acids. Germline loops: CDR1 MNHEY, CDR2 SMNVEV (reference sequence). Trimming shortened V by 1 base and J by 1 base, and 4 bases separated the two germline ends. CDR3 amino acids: CASSLWLNTGELFF. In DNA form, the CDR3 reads TGTGCCAGCAGTTTATGGTTGAACACCGGGGAGCTGTTTTTT.

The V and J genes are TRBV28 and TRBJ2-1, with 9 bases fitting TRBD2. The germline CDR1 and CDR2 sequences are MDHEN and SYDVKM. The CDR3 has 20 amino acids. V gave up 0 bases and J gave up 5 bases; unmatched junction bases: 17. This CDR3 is CASSLWGSGGVEVPHNEQFF. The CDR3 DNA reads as TGTGCCAGCAGTTTATGGGGTAGCGGGGGAGTCGAAGTCCCCCACAATGAGCAGTTCTTC.

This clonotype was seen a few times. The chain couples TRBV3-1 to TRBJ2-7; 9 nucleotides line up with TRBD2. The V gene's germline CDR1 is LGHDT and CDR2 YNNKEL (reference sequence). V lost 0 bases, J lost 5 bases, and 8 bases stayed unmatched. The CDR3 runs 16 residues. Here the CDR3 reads CASSQDLGGRVDEQYF. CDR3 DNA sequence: TGTGCCAGCAGCCAAGATCTGGGCGGGAGGGTCGACGAGCAGTACTTC.

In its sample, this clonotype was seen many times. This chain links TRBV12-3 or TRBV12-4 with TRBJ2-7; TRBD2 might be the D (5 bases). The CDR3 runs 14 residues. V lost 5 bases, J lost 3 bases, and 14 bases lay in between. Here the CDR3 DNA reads TGTGCCAGCAGTCCTCATGGGAGCTACTACGAGCAGTACTTC. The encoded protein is CASSPHGSYYEQYF.

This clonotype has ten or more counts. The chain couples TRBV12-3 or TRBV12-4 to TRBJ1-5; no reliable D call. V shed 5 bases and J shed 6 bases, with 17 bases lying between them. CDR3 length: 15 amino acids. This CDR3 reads CASSPRRANIQPQHF. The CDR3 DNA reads TGTGCCAGCAGTCCACGTAGGGCCAACATTCAGCCCCAGCATTTT.

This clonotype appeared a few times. CDR3 residues: CASSATEVYGYTF. The DNA for the CDR3 is TGTGCCAGCAGCGCGACAGAGGTCTATGGCTACACCTTC. V is TRBV6-1 and J is TRBJ1-2; the D gene is possibly TRBD1 (5 bases). This CDR3 is built from 13 residues. The germline gives CDR1 MNHNS, CDR2 SASEGT. V shed 6 bases and J shed 4 bases, with 12 bases lying between them.

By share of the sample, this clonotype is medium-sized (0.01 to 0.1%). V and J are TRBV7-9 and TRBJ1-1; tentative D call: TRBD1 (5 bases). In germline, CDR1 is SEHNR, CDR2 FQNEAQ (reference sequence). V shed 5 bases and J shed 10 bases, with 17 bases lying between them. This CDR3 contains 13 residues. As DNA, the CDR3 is TGTGCCAGCAGCCCCGAAGGGGAGAGTGGAGCTTTCTTT. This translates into CASSPEGESGAFF.

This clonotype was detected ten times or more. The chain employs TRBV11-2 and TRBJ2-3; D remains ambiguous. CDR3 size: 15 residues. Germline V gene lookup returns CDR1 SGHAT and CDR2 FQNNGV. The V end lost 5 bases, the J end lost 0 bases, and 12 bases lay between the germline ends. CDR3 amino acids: CASSGAGGSTDTQYF. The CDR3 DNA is TGTGCCAGCAGCGGCGCCGGCGGCAGCACAGATACGCAGTATTTT.

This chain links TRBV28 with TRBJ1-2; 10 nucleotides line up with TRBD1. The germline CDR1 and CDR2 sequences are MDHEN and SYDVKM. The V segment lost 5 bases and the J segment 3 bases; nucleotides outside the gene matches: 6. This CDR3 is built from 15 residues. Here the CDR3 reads CASSPLGTGDYGYTF. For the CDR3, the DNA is TGTGCCAGCAGTCCCTTGGGGACAGGGGACTATGGCTACACCTTC.

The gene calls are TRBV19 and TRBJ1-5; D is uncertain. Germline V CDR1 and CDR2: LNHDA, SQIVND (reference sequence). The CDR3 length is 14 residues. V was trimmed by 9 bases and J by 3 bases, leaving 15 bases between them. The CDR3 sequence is CARCIGFLNQPQHF. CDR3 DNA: TGTGCCAGATGTATAGGGTTTCTCAATCAGCCCCAGCATTTT.

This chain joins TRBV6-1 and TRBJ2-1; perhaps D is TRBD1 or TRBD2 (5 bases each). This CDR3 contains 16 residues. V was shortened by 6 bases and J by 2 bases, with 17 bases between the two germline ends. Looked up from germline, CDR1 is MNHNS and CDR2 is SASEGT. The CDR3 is CASSSNRDGPYNEQFF. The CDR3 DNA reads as TGTGCCAGCAGCTCAAATCGGGACGGACCCTACAATGAGCAGTTCTTC.

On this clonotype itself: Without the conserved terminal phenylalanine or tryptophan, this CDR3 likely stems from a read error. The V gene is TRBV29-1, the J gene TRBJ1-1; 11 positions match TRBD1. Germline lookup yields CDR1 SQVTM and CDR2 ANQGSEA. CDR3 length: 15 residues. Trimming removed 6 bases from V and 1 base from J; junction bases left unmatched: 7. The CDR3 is CSVGTGGDWNTEAFL. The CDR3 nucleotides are TGCAGCGTAGGGACAGGGGGAGATTGGAACACTGAAGCTTTCCTT.

CDR3 sequence: CASTRPGVRNYGYTF. Here the CDR3 DNA reads TGTGCCAGCACACGCCCCGGGGTCAGAAACTATGGCTACACCTTC. This chain links TRBV5-6 with TRBJ1-2, with unresolved D. Between the trimmed V and J ends, which lost 6 bases and 2 bases, there was a span of 17 bases. There are 15 residues in the CDR3. Germline lookup yields CDR1 SGHDT and CDR2 YYEEEE.

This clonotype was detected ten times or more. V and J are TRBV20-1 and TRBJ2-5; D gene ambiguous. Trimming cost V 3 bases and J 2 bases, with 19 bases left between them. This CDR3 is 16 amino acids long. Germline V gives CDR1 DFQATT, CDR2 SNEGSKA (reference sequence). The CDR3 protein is CSASLDGGSGQETQYF. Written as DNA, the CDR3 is TGCAGTGCTAGTTTAGATGGTGGCTCCGGACAAGAGACCCAGTACTTC.